The clone carrying this T cell receptor (beta chain) was seen a few times. The antigen is undetermined. Given a much more abundant clone one base away, this may be a read error. The source of the sample is a study of CD8+CD57+ T cells in acquired aplastic anemia. Flow cytometry had shown expanded CD8+CD57+ cells in the patients chosen for sequencing. Sampling of blood occurred while the patients had still received no therapy. V was trimmed by 0 bases and J by 5 bases, leaving 15 bases between them. Germline CDR1 reads SGDLS; CDR2 reads YYNGEE. This CDR3 comprises 15 residues. Whole-study findings and limits: Patient and control CD8+ Simpson's diversity was not significantly different.

For CDR3 and TCR beta VDJ profiling, genomic DNA was the template used. Via MiXCR, TCRdb re-called the reads, giving one row per CDR3 protein. This table has about 220,000 distinct CDR3 sequences, around 45% appearing once. Source material: sorted CD4+, CD8+, or CD8+CD57+ T cells (not recorded which) from PBMCs. This rearrangement joins TRBV9 to TRBJ2-7; a possible D gene is TRBD1 (5 bases). The receptor's source is a human donor with aplastic anemia. The CDR3 coding sequence is TGTGCCAGCAGCGTAGCTACAGGCAGAAGCCACGAGCAGTACTTC. Translated: CASSVATGRSHEQYF.